This entry lists 8 T cell receptor beta chains sequenced from one sample in a study of blood T cell repertoires in COVID-19. Method: immunoSEQ multiplex PCR; TCRdb's copy keeps in-frame clones and lacks some. The table has around 68,000 clones, roughly 87% seen once. Material for sequencing was peripheral blood. The receptors were gathered from a man in his forties or fifties with active COVID-19.

This chain joins TRBV7-9 and TRBJ2-7; a possible D gene is TRBD1 (5 bases). V was trimmed by 3 bases and J by 5 bases, leaving 17 bases between them. The CDR3 runs 15 residues. Germline V gives CDR1 SEHNR, CDR2 FQNEAQ (reference sequence). For the CDR3, the DNA is TGTGCCAGCAGCTTTGACTGGACATCAATGGACGAGCAGTACTTC. Amino acid sequence: CASSFDWTSMDEQYF.

The chain uses TRBV7-8 and TRBJ2-7; a weak D match, TRBD2 (6 bases). Germline V lookup: CDR1 SGHVS, CDR2 FQNEAQ. Trimming removed 1 base from V and 5 bases from J, with 12 bases in between. This CDR3 spans 14 amino acids. The CDR3 region has the DNA TGTGCCAGCAGCTTAGGCGCTAGCGCTGACGAGCAGTACTTC. It yields the protein CASSLGASADEQYF.

This chain connects TRBV4-2 to TRBJ2-2; 7 bases are a match to TRBD1. This CDR3 is built from 15 residues. Looked up from germline, CDR1 is LGHNA and CDR2 is YNFKEQ. V dropped 4 bases and J dropped 1; count of bases not matched to a gene: 3. CDR3 DNA sequence: TGTGCCAGCAGCCTCCGGGACAGGAACACCGGGGAGCTGTTTTTT. As protein: CASSLRDRNTGELFF.

This clone was picked up a small number of times. The chain uses TRBV6-5 and TRBJ1-1; D ambiguous. This CDR3 is 15 amino acids long. Germline lookup yields CDR1 MNHEY and CDR2 SVGAGI. Trimming removed 0 bases from V and 4 bases from J, with 12 bases in between. CDR3 sequence reads: CASSYSSLASTEAFF. The CDR3 nucleotides read TGTGCCAGCAGTTACTCGTCCCTAGCGAGCACTGAAGCTTTCTTT.

This sequence joins TRBV6-2 or TRBV6-3 and TRBJ2-5; D unclear. V dropped 2 bases and J dropped 0 bases, with 7 bases sitting between them. The CDR3 extends over 14 amino acids. From germline, CDR1 is MNHEY and CDR2 SVGEGT. CDR3 DNA: TGTGCCAGCAGTTACCTACGGGACCAAGAGACCCAGTACTTC. Amino acids: CASSYLRDQETQYF.

The chain recombines TRBV27 with TRBJ2-5; 13 positions agree with TRBD2. V lost 5 bases and J lost 3; bases outside the gene matches: 6. This CDR3 has 16 residues. Germline values: CDR1 MNHEY, CDR2 SMNVEV (reference sequence). CDR3 loop: CASSVLAGGKKETQYF. The CDR3 DNA reads as TGTGCCAGCAGTGTACTAGCGGGGGGGAAAAAAGAGACCCAGTACTTC.

The chain couples TRBV5-1 to TRBJ2-2; 7 nucleotides match TRBD2. The germline CDR1 and CDR2 sequences are SGHRS and YFSETQ. CDR3 length: 16 amino acids. After removal of 1 base from V and 2 bases from J, the junction contained 5 bases not matched to a gene. DNA of the CDR3: TGCGCCAGCAGCTTGTGGGGGGGTCTTAACACCGGGGAGCTGTTTTTT. This encodes CASSLWGGLNTGELFF.

DNA of the CDR3: TGTGCCAGCAGCCAAAACCCCGGGGGGGCGCAGCCCCAGCATTTT. Protein sequence: CASSQNPGGAQPQHF. This rearrangement joins TRBV3-1 (or the pseudogene TRBV3-2) to TRBJ1-5; tentative D call: TRBD1 (6 bases). The V and J ends lost 2 bases and 7 bases respectively, with 15 bases between them. The CDR3 is made up of 15 amino acids. Germline values: CDR1 LGHDT, CDR2 YNNKEL (reference sequence).